A selection of T cell receptor beta chains follows, all from one sample in a study of Graves' ophthalmopathy and Graves' hyperthyroidism. One entry per CDR3 protein, called by TCRdb with MiXCR from the multiplex PCR reads. The sample includes approximately 500,000 distinct CDR3 sequences, about an eighth seen only once; the top ten take 9.5% to 10%. The sample comprised blood. The receptors come from a woman aged 25 to 39 with Graves' ophthalmopathy. Each CDR3 is given with its conserved first and last residue. D genes are given only for firm matches. Size is stated for part of the rows, as once, few or many counts, or as a class when the clone is expanded.

V gene: TRBV6-2/TRBV6-3; clone size: .; D gene: .; J gene: TRBJ1-2; CDR3 protein: CASSLEVGGWGYTF; CDR3 DNA: TGTGCCAGCAGCTTAGAGGTCGGGGGCTGGGGCTACACCTTC
V gene: TRBV5-5; clone size: few; D gene: .; J gene: TRBJ1-4; CDR3 protein: CASSWGRATNEKLFF; CDR3 DNA: TGTGCCAGCAGCTGGGGCAGGGCAACTAATGAAAAACTGTTTTTT
V gene: TRBV6-1; clone size: few; D gene: .; J gene: TRBJ1-5; CDR3 protein: CASSGGRLGEPQHF; CDR3 DNA: TGTGCCAGCAGTGGAGGGAGGCTGGGCGAGCCCCAGCATTTT
V gene: TRBV6-2/TRBV6-3; clone size: many; D gene: .; J gene: TRBJ2-2; CDR3 protein: CASSSPGHTGELFF; CDR3 DNA: TGTGCCAGCAGTTCGCCAGGGCACACCGGGGAGCTGTTTTTT
V gene: TRBV20-1; clone size: many; D gene: .; J gene: TRBJ1-6; CDR3 protein: CSARSHSGDSYNSPLHF; CDR3 DNA: TGCAGTGCTAGATCGCACTCAGGGGACTCCTATAATTCACCCCTCCACTTT
V gene: TRBV12-3/TRBV12-4; clone size: many; D gene: TRBD1; J gene: TRBJ1-5; CDR3 protein: CASSMGDSVNQPQHF; CDR3 DNA: TGTGCCAGCAGCATGGGGGACAGTGTGAATCAGCCCCAGCATTTT
V gene: TRBV20-1; clone size: .; D gene: TRBD1; J gene: TRBJ1-6; CDR3 protein: CSARLGTGDNSPLHF; CDR3 DNA: TGCAGTGCTAGGTTGGGTACAGGGGATAATTCACCCCTCCACTTT
V gene: TRBV6-2/TRBV6-3; clone size: many; D gene: .; J gene: TRBJ2-7; CDR3 protein: CASRNPPGTLYEQYF; CDR3 DNA: TGTGCCAGCAGAAACCCGCCCGGGACACTCTACGAGCAGTACTTC
V gene: TRBV11-3; clone size: many; D gene: .; J gene: TRBJ2-5; CDR3 protein: CASSVRWGETQYF; CDR3 DNA: TGTGCCAGCAGCGTTAGGTGGGGAGAGACCCAGTACTTC
V gene: TRBV11-3; clone size: many; D gene: .; J gene: TRBJ1-2; CDR3 protein: CASSPPLGGYTF; CDR3 DNA: TGTGCCAGCAGCCCCCCCCTGGGTGGCTACACCTTC
V gene: TRBV11-2; clone size: few; D gene: TRBD2; J gene: TRBJ2-5; CDR3 protein: CASSRRGLAGVLRVETQYF; CDR3 DNA: TGTGCCAGCAGCCGAAGAGGTCTAGCGGGGGTCTTAAGGGTAGAGACCCAGTACTTC
V gene: TRBV12-3/TRBV12-4; clone size: many; D gene: .; J gene: TRBJ2-7; CDR3 protein: CASSLGPRGPSYEQYF; CDR3 DNA: TGTGCCAGCAGTTTAGGCCCCAGGGGACCCTCCTACGAGCAGTACTTC
V gene: TRBV7-3; clone size: many; D gene: .; J gene: TRBJ2-2; CDR3 protein: CASSLGAGNTGELFF; CDR3 DNA: TGTGCCAGCAGCTTAGGAGCGGGGAACACCGGGGAGCTGTTTTTT
V gene: TRBV4-1; clone size: .; D gene: .; J gene: TRBJ2-7; CDR3 protein: CASSQRPGTPLEQYF; CDR3 DNA: TGCGCCAGCAGCCAGCGACCCGGGACACCCTTGGAGCAGTACTTC
V gene: TRBV19; clone size: many; D gene: TRBD1; J gene: TRBJ1-1; CDR3 protein: CASSPTGSGTEAFF; CDR3 DNA: TGTGCCAGTAGCCCGACAGGGTCTGGCACTGAAGCTTTCTTT
V gene: TRBV5-1; clone size: many; D gene: .; J gene: TRBJ1-1; CDR3 protein: CASSIQGGGTEAFF; CDR3 DNA: TGCGCCAGCAGCATCCAGGGTGGGGGGACTGAAGCTTTCTTT
V gene: TRBV6-6; clone size: many; D gene: .; J gene: TRBJ1-2; CDR3 protein: CARGQELANYGYTF; CDR3 DNA: TGTGCCAGGGGACAAGAGTTAGCTAACTATGGCTACACCTTC
V gene: TRBV12-3/TRBV12-4; clone size: many; D gene: .; J gene: TRBJ2-3; CDR3 protein: CASRIQGTDTQYF; CDR3 DNA: TGTGCCAGCAGAATACAGGGCACGGACACGCAGTATTTT
V gene: TRBV6-5; clone size: many; D gene: .; J gene: TRBJ1-6; CDR3 protein: CASSYSRTFYNSPLHF; CDR3 DNA: TGTGCCAGCAGTTACTCGAGGACATTTTATAATTCACCCCTCCACTTT
V gene: TRBV28; clone size: many; D gene: TRBD1; J gene: TRBJ1-3; CDR3 protein: CASSRGQHIYF; CDR3 DNA: TGTGCCAGCAGTAGGGGACAGCACATATATTTT
V gene: TRBV12-3/TRBV12-4; clone size: .; D gene: .; J gene: TRBJ2-2; CDR3 protein: CASSFDGTGELFF; CDR3 DNA: TGTGCCAGCAGTTTTGACGGCACCGGGGAGCTGTTTTTT
V gene: TRBV6-1; clone size: many; D gene: .; J gene: TRBJ2-7; CDR3 protein: CASSEVVSYEQYF; CDR3 DNA: TGTGCCAGCAGTGAAGTGGTCTCCTACGAGCAGTACTTC